Listed here is a single T cell receptor beta chain. This clonotype came up many times. Its antigen is still unknown. Within one base of it there is no much larger clone, and no base qualities were kept. This sample stems from a study of identical twins (dated by TCRdb to the mid-2010s). General notes on the study: To test whether fetal clonotypes persist, this study deep-sequenced TCR alpha and beta repertoires from monozygotic twins, from unrelated adults of various ages, and from cord blood. To rule out contamination, replicate twin experiments were performed at different times with different library preparation protocols. What the work shows at the level of the full study, not this receptor alone: Fewer insertions were carried by abundant cord blood beta clonotypes, a similar but weaker trend appeared in young adult naive repertoires, and no such trend appeared in memory repertoires. Recombination models systematically underestimated out-of-frame TCR alpha sharing in monozygotic twins but agreed with sharing between unrelated individuals. Invariant T cells such as MAIT and iNKT could partly confound zero-insertion analyses, though diverse VJ usage argued against this for most clonotypes. Out-of-frame TCR alpha sequences shared between twins showed an excess of low generation-probability sequences compared with coincidental sharing between unrelated individuals. The excess sharing between twins in beta out-of-frame sequences was weaker because fewer shared sequences reduced the signal-to-noise ratio. Conclusions relied on cross-sectional statistical analysis, since the same donors could not be followed over many years.

The CDR3 contains 15 residues, cysteine and phenylalanine counted. CDR3 DNA is the only sequence kept; it has 45 bases, read in frame from the first base. Trimming costs V 2 bases and J 5 bases, and their ends lie 13 bases apart. To prepare the library, 5' RACE was applied. Sequencing was carried out with an Illumina HiSeq 2000. A universal primer binding site was introduced by template switching, and a unique molecular identifier was present in the final cDNA, enabling accurate counting of TCR cDNA molecules. Specific primers in the conserved constant-segment region were used to synthesize first-strand cDNA for the TCR alpha and beta chains. To control for contamination, each cDNA library was double barcoded with a SMART-Mk sample barcode plus Illumina barcodes. TruSeq adapter sequences, together with Illumina sample barcodes, were added in two successive PCR steps. The TCR alpha and beta cDNA libraries were sequenced on the Illumina HiSeq platform using custom primers. The study's own analysis went as follows. MiGEC processed the raw reads to extract unique molecular identifiers, while MiXCR was used to determine the CDR3 positions. Recombination models were inferred per individual with the repgenHMM and IGoR tools using an EM algorithm. Shared clonotype analysis was performed with the tcR package in R, normalizing sharing by the product of cloneset sizes. Out-of-frame nonproductive sequences were analyzed to study raw recombination free of thymic and clonal selection effects. Clones were called with MiXCR by TCRdb after fastp trimmed the public reads at Q25, and only in-frame beta chains were retained. Under each unique CDR3 protein, matching rows form one entry showing the most common genes and DNA. V and J calls and clone size were set by TCRdb, not the authors. Across this sample there are hundreds of thousands of distinct CDR3 sequences, with 8% to 9.5% seen only once. Roughly 6.4% of the sample goes to the ten largest clones.

Only healthy Caucasian donors were included. The twin cohort consisted of three pairs of female monozygotic twins, all aged roughly 18 to 30 years. CD4+ and CD8+ T cell populations were isolated with positive isolation kits from Invitrogen. This sample was also put to use in a study of yellow fever vaccine responses in identical twins. As described in the second report: The authors reported that the T cell response to vaccination in identical twins appeared partly convergent and partly personalized. The study precisely tracked vaccine-responding T cell clones in identical twins.

The sequence came from a woman between 18 and 30 years old in good health. Sequenced: CD8+ T cells sorted from blood. The rearrangement combines TRBV12-3 or TRBV12-4 with TRBJ1-5; the D gene assignment is ambiguous. In nucleotides, the sequence is TGTGCCAGCAGTTTAATGTCAGAAAAGGATCAGCCCCAGCATTTT. This codes for CASSLMSEKDQPQHF.